These 19 T cell receptor beta chains came from one sample sequenced in a study of blood T cell repertoires in COVID-19. The protocol was immunoSEQ multiplex PCR, while the TCRdb copy is restricted to in-frame clones and leaves out a portion. This table has approximately 250,000 clones, about 86% appearing once. Input material: peripheral blood. The receptors here all came from a woman in her seventies with COVID-19, enrolled during active disease.

This chain joins TRBV5-1 and TRBJ2-3; maybe TRBD1 (5 bases). The ends were cut back, 4 bases at V and 0 bases at J, with 12 bases in the middle. Germline-derived CDR1 and CDR2 are SGHRS and YFSETQ. CDR3 size: 15 residues. CDR3 coding DNA: TGCGCCAGCAGCCCTCCCAGGGATAGCACAGATACGCAGTATTTT. Amino acid sequence: CASSPPRDSTDTQYF.

The CDR3 DNA follows: TGTGCCAGCAGTGAATACGGTCCATCGGGTGGCTACACCTTC. Residues: CASSEYGPSGGYTF. The chain carries TRBV6-1 and TRBJ1-2, with D hard to call. V was pared by 2 bases and J by 7 bases, with 14 bases between. The CDR3 consists of 14 residues. The germline gives CDR1 MNHNS, CDR2 SASEGT.

This chain connects TRBV6-5 to TRBJ2-2, with no clear D. The germline CDR1 and CDR2 sequences are MNHEY and SVGAGI. The CDR3 is 13 amino acids. With 7 bases removed from V and 0 bases from J, the gap between germline ends came to 6 bases. This chain's CDR3 is CASTRANTGELFF. The CDR3 DNA follows: TGTGCCAGCACCCGAGCGAACACCGGGGAGCTGTTTTTT.

This chain joins TRBV21-1 and TRBJ2-3; the D call of TRBD1 is as the table states it, not checked on the DNA. TRBV21-1 is labeled a pseudogene. CDR3 length: 15 residues. CDR3 nucleotides: TGTGCCAGCACCCGCGAGGCAGGGGAGAGAGATACGCAGTATTTT. Residues: CASTREAGERDTQYF.

The CDR3 reads CASSTQGRGNYGYTF. CDR3 nucleotide sequence: TGTGCCAGCAGTACCCAGGGAAGGGGGAACTATGGCTACACCTTC. The chain employs TRBV28 and TRBJ1-2; a possible D gene is TRBD1 (6 bases). Germline CDR1 reads MDHEN; CDR2 reads SYDVKM. The CDR3 loop spans 15 amino acids. V was pared by 5 bases and J by 2 bases, with 15 bases between.

The chain has TRBV19 and TRBJ1-5; TRBD1 agrees at 10 bases. V shed 6 bases, J shed 2 bases, and the junction held 4 bases outside the gene matches. There are 15 residues in the CDR3. The germline V gene has CDR1 LNHDA and CDR2 SQIVND (reference sequence). CDR3 residues: CASSPTGGGNQPQHF. In nucleotides, the CDR3 is TGTGCCAGTAGCCCGACAGGGGGCGGCAATCAGCCCCAGCATTTT.

This chain's CDR3 is CASSNREKLFF. For the CDR3, the DNA is TGTGCCAGTAGTAACAGGGAAAAACTGTTTTTT. V usage is TRBV19 and J usage is TRBJ1-4, with D perhaps matching TRBD1 (5 bases). V shed 4 bases and J shed 8 bases, with 5 bases lying between them. The CDR3 length is 11 residues. Germline V gene data show CDR1 as LNHDA and CDR2 as SQIVND (reference sequence). Full variable domain (outside the CDR3, taken from reference TRBV19 and TRBJ1-4): DGGITQSPKYLFRKEGQNVTLSCEQNLNHDAMYWYRQDPGQGLRLIYYSQIVNDFQKGDIAEGYSVSREKKESFPLTVTSAQKNPTAFYLCASSNREKLFFGSGTQLSVL.

This clone appeared a single time. V usage is TRBV7-2 and J usage is TRBJ1-3, with D possibly being TRBD1 (5 bases). This CDR3 contains 14 residues. With 6 bases removed from V and 0 bases from J, the gap between germline ends came to 9 bases. Germline lookup yields CDR1 SGHTA and CDR2 FQGNSA. CDR3 sequence reads: CASRRQHSGNTIYF. The DNA of the CDR3 is TGTGCCAGCAGGCGACAGCACTCTGGAAACACCATATATTTT.

The chain couples TRBV7-2 to TRBJ1-2; tentative D call: TRBD1 (6 bases). Germline-derived CDR1 and CDR2 are SGHTA and FQGNSA. This CDR3 region has 14 residues. V was cut by 0 bases and J by 4 bases, with 9 bases left in between. The CDR3 here is CASSLATQGYGYTF. CDR3 nucleotides: TGTGCCAGCAGCTTAGCGACACAGGGCTATGGCTACACCTTC.

The chain joins TRBV5-1 to TRBJ2-5; 7 bases match TRBD2. Trimming at V came to 0 bases and at J to 4 bases, leaving 9 bases not matched to a gene. The germline V gene has CDR1 SGHRS and CDR2 YFSETQ. The CDR3 is made up of 16 amino acids. The CDR3 here is CASSLVGAGMGETQYF. The CDR3 nucleotides read TGCGCCAGCAGCTTGGTAGGAGCGGGGATGGGAGAGACCCAGTACTTC.

The chain joins TRBV11-2 to TRBJ2-7; D gene ambiguous. CDR3 length: 13 residues. CDR1 is SGHAT and CDR2 is FQNNGV in the germline V gene. Trimming took 4 bases from V and 6 from J, leaving 13 bases between them. The CDR3 region is CASSYDMVSEQYF. In DNA, the CDR3 is TGTGCCAGCAGCTACGACATGGTAAGCGAGCAGTACTTC.

This clone occurred a few times. The chain is built from TRBV6-1 and TRBJ1-5; a weak D match, TRBD1 (6 bases). Trimming took 4 bases from V and 4 from J, leaving 17 bases between them. CDR1 is MNHNS, CDR2 SASEGT, per germline. CDR3 size: 16 residues. CDR3 nucleotides: TGTGCCAGCAGTGGGTTAACAGGGAAAGGTAATCAGCCCCAGCATTTT. The encoded protein is CASSGLTGKGNQPQHF.

The CDR3 DNA is TGTGCCAGCAGCCCGGTTAGCCCCTACGAGCAGTACTTC. This translates into CASSPVSPYEQYF. The chain recombines TRBV28 with TRBJ2-7; no firm D call. The germline V gene encodes CDR1 MDHEN and CDR2 SYDVKM. The length of the CDR3 is 13 residues. The V end lost 6 bases, the J end lost 2 bases, and 11 bases lay between the germline ends.

The genes are TRBV14 and TRBJ1-1, with 9 bases aligning to TRBD1. The CDR3 loop spans 15 amino acids. The J segment lost 11 bases and the V segment lost 1 base, leaving 11 bases of the junction unmatched. Germline V gives CDR1 SGHDN, CDR2 FVKESK. The CDR3 DNA reads TGTGCCAGCAGCCAAGGGTCCCTACAGGGGGCAATGGCTTTCTTT. Translation gives CASSQGSLQGAMAFF. Supplemented by reference TRBV14 and TRBJ1-1, the full variable domain reads EAGVTQFPSHSVIEKGQTVTLRCDPISGHDNLYWYRRVMGKEIKFLLHFVKESKQDESGMPNNRFLAERTGGTYSTLKVQPAELEDSGVYFCASSQGSLQGAMAFFGQGTRLTVV.

The V call is TRBV19, the J call TRBJ2-5; possible D gene TRBD2, 6 bases. Between the trimmed V and J ends, which lost 5 bases and 2 bases, there was a span of 9 bases. CDR3 length: 13 residues. CDR1 LNHDA and CDR2 SQIVND come from the germline V gene (reference sequence). The CDR3 nucleotides read TGTGCCAGTAGTGGGGGGTCTCAAGAGACCCAGTACTTC. Its translation is CASSGGSQETQYF.

This sequence joins TRBV13 and TRBJ2-2; the match to TRBD2 covers 8 bases. The CDR3 runs to 15 residues. Per the germline V gene, CDR1 is PRHDT and CDR2 is FYEKMQ (reference sequence). V lost 5 bases and J lost 4; bases outside the gene matches: 6. CDR3 in amino acids: CASSLGTSFTGELFF. CDR3 DNA sequence: TGTGCCAGCAGCCTCGGGACTAGTTTCACCGGGGAGCTGTTTTTT.

The rearrangement joins TRBV19 to TRBJ1-2; TRBD1 might be the D (5 bases). The germline V and J ends were trimmed by 6 bases and 8 bases, with 19 bases remaining between them. Germline CDR1 and CDR2: LNHDA and SQIVND (reference sequence). The CDR3 length is 14 residues. The CDR3 nucleotides are TGTGCCAGTAGATTTTCGGGGGGGACGGGAGGCTACACCTTC. Amino acid sequence: CASRFSGGTGGYTF.

The V gene is TRBV7-9, the J gene TRBJ2-7; TRBD1 matches 7 bases. There are 12 residues in the CDR3. V trimming: 8 bases; J trimming: 3 bases; junction bases outside the gene matches: 4. Germline assignment: CDR1 SEHNR and CDR2 FQNEAQ (reference sequence). In nucleotides, the CDR3 is TGTGCCAGCTCGACAGGGCACTACGAGCAGTACTTC. This encodes CASSTGHYEQYF.

The chain is built from TRBV18 and TRBJ2-7; D is perhaps TRBD1 (6 bases). With 3 bases removed from V and 3 bases from J, the gap between germline ends came to 9 bases. Germline CDR1 KGHSH, CDR2 LQKENI. This CDR3 contains 13 residues. This CDR3 reads CASSPDSNYEQYF. CDR3 bases: TGTGCCAGCTCACCGGACAGTAACTACGAGCAGTACTTC.